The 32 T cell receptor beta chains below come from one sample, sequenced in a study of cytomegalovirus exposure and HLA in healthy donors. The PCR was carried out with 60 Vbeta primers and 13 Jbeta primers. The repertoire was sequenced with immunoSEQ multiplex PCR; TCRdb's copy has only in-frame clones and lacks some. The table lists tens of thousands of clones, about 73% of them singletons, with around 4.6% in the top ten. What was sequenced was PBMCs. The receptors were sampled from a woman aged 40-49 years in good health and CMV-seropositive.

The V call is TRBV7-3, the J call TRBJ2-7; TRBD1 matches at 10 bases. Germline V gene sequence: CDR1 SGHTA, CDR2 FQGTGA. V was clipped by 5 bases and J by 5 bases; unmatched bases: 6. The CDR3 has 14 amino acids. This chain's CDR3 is CASSQRQGANEQYF. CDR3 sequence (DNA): TGTGCCAGCAGCCAAAGACAGGGGGCTAACGAGCAGTACTTC.

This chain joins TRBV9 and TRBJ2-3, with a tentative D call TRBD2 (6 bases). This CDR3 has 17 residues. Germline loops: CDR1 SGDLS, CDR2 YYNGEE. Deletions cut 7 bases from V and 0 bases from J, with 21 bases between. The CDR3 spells CASGGVSTSGSTDTQYF. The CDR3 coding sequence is TGTGCCAGCGGAGGGGTCTCGACGAGCGGGAGCACAGATACGCAGTATTTT. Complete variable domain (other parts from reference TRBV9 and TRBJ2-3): DSGVTQTPKHLITATGQRVTLRCSPRSGDLSVYWYQQSLDQGLQFLIQYYNGEERAKGNILERFSAQQFPDLHSELNLSSLELGDSALYFCASGGVSTSGSTDTQYFGPGTRLTVL.

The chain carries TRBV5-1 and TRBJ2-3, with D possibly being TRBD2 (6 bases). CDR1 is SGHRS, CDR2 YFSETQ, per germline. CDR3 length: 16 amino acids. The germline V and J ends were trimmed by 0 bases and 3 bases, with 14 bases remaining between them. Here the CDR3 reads CASSLGGRSGTDTQYF. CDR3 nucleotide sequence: TGCGCCAGCAGCTTGGGAGGGAGGTCGGGGACAGATACGCAGTATTTT.

The CDR3 coding sequence is TGTGCCAGCACTCCCAGCGGGAGGGCTGGAGAGCAGTACTTC. This encodes CASTPSGRAGEQYF. V usage is TRBV5-6 and J usage is TRBJ2-7; 10 bases line up with TRBD2. V was pared by 6 bases and J by 7 bases, with 10 bases of the junction left unmatched. This CDR3 region has 14 residues. Germline loops: CDR1 SGHDT, CDR2 YYEEEE.

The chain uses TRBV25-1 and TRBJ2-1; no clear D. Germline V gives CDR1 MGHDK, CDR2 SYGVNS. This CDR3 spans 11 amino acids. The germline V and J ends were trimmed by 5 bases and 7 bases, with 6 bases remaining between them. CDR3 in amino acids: CASSPGNEQFF. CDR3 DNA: TGTGCCAGCAGTCCCGGGAATGAGCAGTTCTTC.

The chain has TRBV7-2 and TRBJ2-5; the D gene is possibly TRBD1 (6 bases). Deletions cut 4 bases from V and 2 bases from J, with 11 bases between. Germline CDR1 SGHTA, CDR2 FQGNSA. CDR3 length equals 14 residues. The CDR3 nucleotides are TGTGCCAGCAGCTCCCGGACAGTTCAAGAGACCCAGTACTTC. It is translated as CASSSRTVQETQYF.

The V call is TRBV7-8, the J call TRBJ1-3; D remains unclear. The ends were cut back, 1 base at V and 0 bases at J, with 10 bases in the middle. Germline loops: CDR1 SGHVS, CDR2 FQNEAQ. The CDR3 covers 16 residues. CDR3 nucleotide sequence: TGTGCCAGCAGCTTAGGTATGGGCATCTCTGGAAACACCATATATTTT. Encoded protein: CASSLGMGISGNTIYF.

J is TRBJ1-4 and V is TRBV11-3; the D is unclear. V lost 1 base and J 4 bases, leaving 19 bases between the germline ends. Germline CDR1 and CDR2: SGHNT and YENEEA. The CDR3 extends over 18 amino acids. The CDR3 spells CASSLGTPWGRDNEKLFF. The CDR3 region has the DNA TGTGCCAGCAGCTTAGGCACCCCATGGGGTCGGGATAATGAAAAACTGTTTTTT.

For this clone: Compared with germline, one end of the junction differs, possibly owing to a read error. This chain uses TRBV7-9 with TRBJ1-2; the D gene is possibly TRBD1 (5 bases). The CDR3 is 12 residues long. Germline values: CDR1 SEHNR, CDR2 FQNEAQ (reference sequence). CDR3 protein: CSSSFDSYGYTF. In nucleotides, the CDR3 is TGTTCCAGCAGCTTCGACAGCTATGGCTACACCTTC.

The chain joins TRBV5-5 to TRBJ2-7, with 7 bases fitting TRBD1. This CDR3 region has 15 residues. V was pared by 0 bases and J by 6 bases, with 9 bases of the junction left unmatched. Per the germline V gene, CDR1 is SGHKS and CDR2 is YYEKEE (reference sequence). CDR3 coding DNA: TGTGCCAGCAGCTTGGAGCCGACAGGGTTACTCGAGCAGTACTTC. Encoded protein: CASSLEPTGLLEQYF.

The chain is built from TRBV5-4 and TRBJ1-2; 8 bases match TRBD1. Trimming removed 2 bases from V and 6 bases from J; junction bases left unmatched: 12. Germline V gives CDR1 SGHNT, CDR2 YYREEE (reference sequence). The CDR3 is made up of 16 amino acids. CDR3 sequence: CASSLEYPTGGDGYTF. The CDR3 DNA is TGTGCCAGCAGCTTAGAGTACCCAACAGGGGGAGATGGCTACACCTTC.

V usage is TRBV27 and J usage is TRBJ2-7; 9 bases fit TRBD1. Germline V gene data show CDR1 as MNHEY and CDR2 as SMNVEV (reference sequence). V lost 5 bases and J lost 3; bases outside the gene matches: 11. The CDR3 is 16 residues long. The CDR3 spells CASSKQGAWLNYEQYF. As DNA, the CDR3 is TGTGCCAGCAGTAAACAGGGGGCTTGGCTTAACTACGAGCAGTACTTC.

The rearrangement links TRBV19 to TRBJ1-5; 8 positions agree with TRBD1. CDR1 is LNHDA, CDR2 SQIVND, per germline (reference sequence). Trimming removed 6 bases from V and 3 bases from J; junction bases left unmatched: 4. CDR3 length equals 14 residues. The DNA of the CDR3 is TGTGCCAGTAGACAGGGGGTATCCAATCAGCCCCAGCATTTT. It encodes CASRQGVSNQPQHF.

CDR3 sequence (DNA): TGCGCCAGCAGTCAAATTTCGACTCCCCGATTCGACGAGCAGTACTTC. As protein: CASSQISTPRFDEQYF. This chain links TRBV23-1 with TRBJ2-7; D remains unclear. TRBV23-1 is labeled an ORF, and its function is uncertain. This CDR3 has 16 residues. V was pared by 2 bases and J by 5 bases, with 19 bases between.

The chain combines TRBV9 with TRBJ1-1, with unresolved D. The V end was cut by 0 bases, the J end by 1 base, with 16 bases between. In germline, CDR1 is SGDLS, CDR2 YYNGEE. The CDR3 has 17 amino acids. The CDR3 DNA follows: TGTGCCAGCAGCGTAGTTTTGAAGGGAGCCTCGAACACTGAAGCTTTCTTT. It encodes CASSVVLKGASNTEAFF.

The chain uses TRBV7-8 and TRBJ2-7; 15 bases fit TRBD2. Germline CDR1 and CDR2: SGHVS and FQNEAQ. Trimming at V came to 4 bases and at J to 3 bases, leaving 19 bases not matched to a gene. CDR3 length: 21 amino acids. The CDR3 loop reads CASSSEGGTSGRPGVLYEQYF. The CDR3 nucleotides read TGTGCCAGCAGCTCCGAGGGGGGGACTAGCGGGAGGCCTGGGGTACTCTACGAGCAGTACTTC.

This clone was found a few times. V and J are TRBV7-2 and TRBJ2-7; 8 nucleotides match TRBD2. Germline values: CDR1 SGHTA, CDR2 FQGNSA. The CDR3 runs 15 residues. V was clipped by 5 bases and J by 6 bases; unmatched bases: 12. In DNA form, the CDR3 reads TGTGCCAGCAGCCGGGACGGGGGGGCGACGGGCGAGCAGTACTTC. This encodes CASSRDGGATGEQYF. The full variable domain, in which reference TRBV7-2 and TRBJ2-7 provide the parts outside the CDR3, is GAGVSQSPSNKVTEKGKDVELRCDPISGHTALYWYRQSLGQGLEFLIYFQGNSAPDKSGLPSDRFSAERTGGSVSTLTIQRTQQEDSAVYLCASSRDGGATGEQYFGPGTRLTVT.

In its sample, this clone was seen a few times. The CDR3 DNA reads TGTGCCAGCTCACCGACAGCGGGCACCGGGGAGCTGTTTTTT. This sequence encodes CASSPTAGTGELFF. J is TRBJ2-2 and V is TRBV18, with a weak D call TRBD2 (6 bases). CDR1 is KGHSH and CDR2 is LQKENI in the germline V gene. There are 14 residues in the CDR3. With 3 bases removed from V and 4 bases from J, the gap between germline ends came to 9 bases.

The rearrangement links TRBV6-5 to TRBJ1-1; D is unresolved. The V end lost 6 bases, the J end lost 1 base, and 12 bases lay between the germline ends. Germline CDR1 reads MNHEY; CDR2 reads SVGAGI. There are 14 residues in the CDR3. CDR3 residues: CASRLGRENTEAFF. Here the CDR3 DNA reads TGTGCCAGCAGGCTCGGACGGGAGAACACTGAAGCTTTCTTT.

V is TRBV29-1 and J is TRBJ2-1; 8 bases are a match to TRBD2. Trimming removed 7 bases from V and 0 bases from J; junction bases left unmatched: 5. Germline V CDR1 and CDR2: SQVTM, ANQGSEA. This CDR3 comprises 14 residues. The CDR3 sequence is CSGLAGASYNEQFF. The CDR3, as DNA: TGCAGCGGTCTAGCGGGTGCCTCCTACAATGAGCAGTTCTTC.

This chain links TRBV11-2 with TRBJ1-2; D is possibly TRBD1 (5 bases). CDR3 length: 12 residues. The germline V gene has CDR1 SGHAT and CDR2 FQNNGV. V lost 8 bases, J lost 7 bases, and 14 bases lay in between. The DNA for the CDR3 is TGTGCCAGCCGGGGGGAGGGGACTGGCTACACCTTC. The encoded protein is CASRGEGTGYTF.

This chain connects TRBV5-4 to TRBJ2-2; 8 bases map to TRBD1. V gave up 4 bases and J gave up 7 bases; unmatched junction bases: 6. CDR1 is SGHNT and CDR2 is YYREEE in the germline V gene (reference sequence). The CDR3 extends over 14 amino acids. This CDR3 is CASSGQGMVGELFF. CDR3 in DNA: TGTGCCAGCAGCGGACAGGGAATGGTCGGGGAGCTGTTTTTT.

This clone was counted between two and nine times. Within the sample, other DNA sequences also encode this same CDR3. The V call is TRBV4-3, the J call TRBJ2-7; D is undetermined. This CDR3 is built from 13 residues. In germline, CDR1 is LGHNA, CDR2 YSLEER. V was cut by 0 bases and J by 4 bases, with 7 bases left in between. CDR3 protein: CASSQEPRYEQYF. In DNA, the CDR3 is TGCGCCAGCAGCCAAGAACCGAGATACGAGCAGTACTTC.

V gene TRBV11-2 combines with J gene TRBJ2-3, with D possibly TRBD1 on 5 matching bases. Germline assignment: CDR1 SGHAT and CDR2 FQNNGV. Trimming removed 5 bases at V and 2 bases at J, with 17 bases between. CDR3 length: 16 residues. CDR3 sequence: CASSPQGMRTTDTQYF. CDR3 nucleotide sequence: TGTGCCAGCAGCCCCCAGGGAATGCGTACCACAGATACGCAGTATTTT.

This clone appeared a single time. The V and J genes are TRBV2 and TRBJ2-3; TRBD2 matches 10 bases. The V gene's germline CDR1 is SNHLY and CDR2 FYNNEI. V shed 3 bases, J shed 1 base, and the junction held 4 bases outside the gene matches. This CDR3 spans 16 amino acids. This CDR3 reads CASSEGTSVGTDTQYF. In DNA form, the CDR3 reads TGTGCCAGCAGTGAGGGGACTAGCGTGGGCACAGATACGCAGTATTTT.

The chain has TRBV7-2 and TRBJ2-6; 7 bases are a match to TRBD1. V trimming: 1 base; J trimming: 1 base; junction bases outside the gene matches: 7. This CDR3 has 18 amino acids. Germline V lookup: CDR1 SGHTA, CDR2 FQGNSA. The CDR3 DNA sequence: TGTGCCAGCAGCTTAGTACAGGGGTCTTCTTCTGGGGCCAACGTCCTGACTTTC. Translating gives CASSLVQGSSSGANVLTF.

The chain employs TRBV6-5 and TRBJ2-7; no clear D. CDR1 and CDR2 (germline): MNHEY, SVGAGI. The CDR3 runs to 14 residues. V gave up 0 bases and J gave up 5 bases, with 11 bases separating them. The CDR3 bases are TGTGCCAGCAGTTACTCCGAAGAAACGGACGAGCAGTACTTC. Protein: CASSYSEETDEQYF.

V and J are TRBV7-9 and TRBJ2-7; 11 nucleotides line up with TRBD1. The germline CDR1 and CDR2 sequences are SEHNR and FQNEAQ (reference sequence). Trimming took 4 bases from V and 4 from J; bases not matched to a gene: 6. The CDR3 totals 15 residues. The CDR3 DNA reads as TGTGCCAGCAGCTCCTTGGACAGGGGGCGGTACGAGCAGTACTTC. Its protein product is CASSSLDRGRYEQYF.

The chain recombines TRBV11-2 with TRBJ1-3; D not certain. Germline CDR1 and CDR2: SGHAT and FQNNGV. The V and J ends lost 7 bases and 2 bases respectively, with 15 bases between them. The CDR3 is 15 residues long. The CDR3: CASIPLTGTGNTIYF. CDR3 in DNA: TGTGCCAGCATTCCCCTGACGGGAACTGGAAACACCATATATTTT. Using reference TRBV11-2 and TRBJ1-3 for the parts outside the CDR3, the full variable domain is EAGVAQSPRYKIIEKRQSVAFWCNPISGHATLYWYQQILGQGPKLLIQFQNNGVVDDSQLPKDRFSAERLKGVDSTLKIQPAKLEDSAVYLCASIPLTGTGNTIYFGEGSWLTVV.

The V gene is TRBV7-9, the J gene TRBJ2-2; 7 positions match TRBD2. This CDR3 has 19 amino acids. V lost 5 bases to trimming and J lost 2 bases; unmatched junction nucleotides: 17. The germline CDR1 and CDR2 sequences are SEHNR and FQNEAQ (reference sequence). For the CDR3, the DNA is TGTGCCAGCAGCCCGACCCCTTTGATGGGAGGGAAAAACACCGGGGAGCTGTTTTTT. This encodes CASSPTPLMGGKNTGELFF.

The CDR3 DNA sequence: TGTGCCAGCAGGAATGTTTGGGGGGGCAATGAGCAGTTCTTC. As protein: CASRNVWGGNEQFF. The rearrangement uses TRBV27 and TRBJ2-1, with 7 bases aligning to TRBD2. V was pared by 6 bases and J by 6 bases, with 8 bases of the junction left unmatched. The CDR3 has 14 residues. Germline values: CDR1 MNHEY, CDR2 SMNVEV (reference sequence).

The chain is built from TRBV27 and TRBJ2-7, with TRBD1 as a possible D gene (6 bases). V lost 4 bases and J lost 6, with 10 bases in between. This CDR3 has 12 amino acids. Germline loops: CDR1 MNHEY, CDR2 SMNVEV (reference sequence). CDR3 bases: TGTGCCAGCAGTTCAAACAGGGCCGAGCAGTACTTC. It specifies CASSSNRAEQYF.